The entry that follows covers one T cell receptor (beta chain) sequence. Antigen: not known. Autoimmune disease history or systemic immunosuppression barred patients. The protocol was immunoSEQ multiplex PCR, while the TCRdb copy is restricted to in-frame clones and leaves out a portion. The sample gives approximately 79,000 clones, approximately 87% of which show up once; less than 0.55% is in the top ten. The data are from a study of OX40 agonist ivuxolimab in advanced cancers. Whole-study findings and limits: Several nonresponders also turned out to have low normalized T-cell clonal expansion.

In germline, CDR1 is SGHTA, CDR2 FQGTGA. Between the trimmed V and J ends, which lost 2 bases and 1 base, there was a span of 11 bases. The CDR3 loop spans 15 amino acids. This TCR was sampled from an adult with an advanced solid tumor such as melanoma, head and neck, liver or kidney cancer. J is TRBJ1-1 and V is TRBV7-3, with D perhaps matching TRBD1 (5 bases). Sequences were derived from CD4+ or CD8+ T cells sorted from blood, sampled in a trial of the OX40 agonist ivuxolimab. This chain's CDR3 is CASSLYGGGNTEAFF. CDR3 coding DNA: TGTGCCAGCAGCTTATATGGGGGAGGGAACACTGAAGCTTTCTTT. The entire variable domain, with the rest obtained from reference TRBV7-3 and TRBJ1-1, is as follows: GAGVSQTPSNKVTEKGKYVELRCDPISGHTALYWYRQSLGQGPEFLIYFQGTGAADDSGLPNDRFFAVRPEGSVSTLKIQRTERGDSAVYLCASSLYGGGNTEAFFGQGTRLTVV.